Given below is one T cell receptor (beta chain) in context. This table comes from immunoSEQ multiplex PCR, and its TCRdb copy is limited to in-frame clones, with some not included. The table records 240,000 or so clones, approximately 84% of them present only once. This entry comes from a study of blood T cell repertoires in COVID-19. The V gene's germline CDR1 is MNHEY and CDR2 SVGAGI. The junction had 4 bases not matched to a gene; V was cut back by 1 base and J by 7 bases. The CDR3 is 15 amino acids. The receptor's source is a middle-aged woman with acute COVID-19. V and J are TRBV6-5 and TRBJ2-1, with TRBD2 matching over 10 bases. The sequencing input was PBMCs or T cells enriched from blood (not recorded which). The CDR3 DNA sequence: TGTGCCAGCAGTTACTTACTAGCGGGAAATAATGAGCAGTTCTTC. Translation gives CASSYLLAGNNEQFF.